These 5 T cell receptor beta chains were sequenced from one sample in a study of radiation and T cells in renal cell carcinoma (TCRdb year 2020). The time point label here, explained by the study, means: blood 2 weeks post-SBRT. The sample's treatment or condition, from its label and the paper: 15 Gy SBRT to primary tumor, nephrectomy 4 weeks later. The library was generated by the immunoSEQ multiplex PCR assay. In TCRdb, the immuneACCESS table is reduced to in-frame sequences with V and J assigned. These tables do not hold every clone; where another copy was compared, an unresolved V gene accounts for under half, and the others remain unexplained. This sample comprises some 150,000 clones, around 90% of them detected only once. The ten largest clones represent over 10% of the sample. Sequences were derived from blood, sampled from a patient whose treatment included radiotherapy and nephrectomy. The source is a woman aged 50 to 65 with renal cell carcinoma.

The genes are TRBV2 and TRBJ2-3; 9 bases map to TRBD2. CDR1 SNHLY and CDR2 FYNNEI come from the germline V gene. The CDR3 runs to 15 residues. With 4 bases clipped from V and 6 bases from J, the junction kept 8 bases outside the gene matches. DNA of the CDR3: TGTGCCAGCAGTGGGGCGGGGGGGCGCGTGGATACGCAGTATTTT. It translates to CASSGAGGRVDTQYF.

V gene TRBV11-2 combines with J gene TRBJ1-2; D perhaps matches TRBD1 (6 bases). There are 17 residues in the CDR3. From germline, CDR1 is SGHAT and CDR2 FQNNGV. The V and J ends lost 0 bases and 0 bases respectively, with 14 bases between them. The CDR3 DNA reads as TGTGCCAGCAGCTTAGATTTCCGGGACACTCCTAACTATGGCTACACCTTC. Amino acids: CASSLDFRDTPNYGYTF.

This chain links TRBV7-9 with TRBJ1-1; no definite D call. From germline, CDR1 is SEHNR and CDR2 FQNEAQ (reference sequence). V was shortened by 4 bases and J by 1 base, with 7 bases between the two germline ends. The CDR3 totals 13 residues. CDR3 sequence: CASSSWTNTEAFF. CDR3 in DNA: TGTGCCAGCAGCTCCTGGACGAACACTGAAGCTTTCTTT.

The rearrangement joins TRBV7-8 to TRBJ2-7, with TRBD2 identical over 14 bases. The CDR3 runs 16 residues. V dropped 1 base and J dropped 3; count of bases not matched to a gene: 2. Germline values: CDR1 SGHVS, CDR2 FQNEAQ. In DNA form, the CDR3 reads TGTGCCAGCAGCTTAGGACTAGCGGGGGGGTACTACGAGCAGTACTTC. Translated, it gives CASSLGLAGGYYEQYF. Looking up the rest from reference TRBV7-8 and TRBJ2-7 gives the full variable domain: GAGVSQSPRYKVAKRGQDVALRCDPISGHVSLFWYQQALGQGPEFLTYFQNEAQLDKSGLPSDRFFAERPEGSVSTLKIQRTQQEDSAVYLCASSLGLAGGYYEQYFGPGTRLTVT.

The chain links TRBV6-6 to TRBJ1-6; D is unresolved. Germline V gene lookup returns CDR1 MNHNY and CDR2 SVGAGI (reference sequence). The CDR3 consists of 16 residues. V gave up 0 bases and J gave up 4 bases, with 10 bases separating them. CDR3 nucleotide sequence: TGTGCCAGCAGTTACTCTAATCCAGAATATAATTCACCCCTCCACTTT. Translating gives CASSYSNPEYNSPLHF.